This T cell receptor (beta chain) stems from a study of cytomegalovirus exposure and HLA in healthy donors. Losses at the gene ends were 3 bases for V and 2 bases for J; bases not matched to a gene: 3. Germline V gene sequence: CDR1 SGHRS, CDR2 YFSETQ. This CDR3 has 15 residues. The PCR contained 60 Vbeta and 13 Jbeta primers. Assay used: immunoSEQ multiplex PCR; TCRdb lists only in-frame clones, some missing. The table records about 140,000 clones, 80% of them present only once. The rearrangement links TRBV5-1 to TRBJ2-1, with 9 bases fitting TRBD1. The receptor was isolated from a man aged 40-49 years in good health and CMV-seropositive. Sequenced: PBMCs. In DNA form, the CDR3 reads TGCGCCAGCAGCTCCGGGACAGGGCCCTACAATGAGCAGTTCTTC. It is translated as CASSSGTGPYNEQFF.